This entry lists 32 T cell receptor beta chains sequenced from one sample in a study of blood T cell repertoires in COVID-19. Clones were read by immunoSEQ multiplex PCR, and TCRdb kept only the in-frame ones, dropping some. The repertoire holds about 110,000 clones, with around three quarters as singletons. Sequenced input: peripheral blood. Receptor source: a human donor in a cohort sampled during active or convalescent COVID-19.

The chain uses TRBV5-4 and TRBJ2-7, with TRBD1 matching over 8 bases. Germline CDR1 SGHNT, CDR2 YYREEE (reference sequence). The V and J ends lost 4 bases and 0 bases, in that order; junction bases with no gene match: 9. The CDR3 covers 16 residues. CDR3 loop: CASSPGDRRHSYEQYF. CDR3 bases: TGTGCCAGCAGCCCGGGGGACAGGAGACACTCCTACGAGCAGTACTTC. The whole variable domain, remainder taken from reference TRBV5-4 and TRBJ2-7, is ETGVTQSPTHLIKTRGQQVTLRCSSQSGHNTVSWYQQALGQGPQFIFQYYREEENGRGNFPPRFSGLQFPNYSSELNVNALELDDSALYLCASSPGDRRHSYEQYFGPGTRLTVT.

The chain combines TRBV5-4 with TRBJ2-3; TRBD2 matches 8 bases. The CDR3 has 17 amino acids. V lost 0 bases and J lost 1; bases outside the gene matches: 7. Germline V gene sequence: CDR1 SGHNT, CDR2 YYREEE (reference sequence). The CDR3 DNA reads TGTGCCAGCAGCTTGGGGATTAGCGGGGCTGGCACAGATACGCAGTATTTT. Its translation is CASSLGISGAGTDTQYF.

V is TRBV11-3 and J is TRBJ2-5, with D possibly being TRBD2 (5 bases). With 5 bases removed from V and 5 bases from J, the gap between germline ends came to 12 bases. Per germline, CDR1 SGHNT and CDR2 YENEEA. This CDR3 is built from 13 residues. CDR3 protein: CASSARPGETQYF. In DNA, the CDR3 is TGTGCCAGCAGCGCCCGCCCGGGGGAGACCCAGTACTTC.

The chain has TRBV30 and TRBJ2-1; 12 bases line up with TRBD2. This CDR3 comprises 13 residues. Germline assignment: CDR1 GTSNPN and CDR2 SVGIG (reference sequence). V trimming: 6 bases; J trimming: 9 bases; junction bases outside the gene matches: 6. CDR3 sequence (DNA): TGTGCCTGCCGACTAGCGGGAGTGTCTGAGCAGTTCTTC. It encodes CACRLAGVSEQFF.

CDR3 protein: CAIQNTEAFF. The CDR3 coding sequence is TGTGCCATTCAGAACACTGAAGCTTTCTTT. J is TRBJ1-1 and V is TRBV24-1; D is unresolved. In germline, CDR1 is KGHDR, CDR2 SFDVKD. The CDR3 totals 10 residues. The V end lost 11 bases, the J end lost 1 base, and 4 bases lay between the germline ends.

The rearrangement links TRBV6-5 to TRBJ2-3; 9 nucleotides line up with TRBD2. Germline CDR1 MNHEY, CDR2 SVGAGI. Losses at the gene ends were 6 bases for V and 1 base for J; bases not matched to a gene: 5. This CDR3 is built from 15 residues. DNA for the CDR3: TGTGCCAGCAGGCCGGGACTAGCAGGCACAGATACGCAGTATTTT. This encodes CASRPGLAGTDTQYF.

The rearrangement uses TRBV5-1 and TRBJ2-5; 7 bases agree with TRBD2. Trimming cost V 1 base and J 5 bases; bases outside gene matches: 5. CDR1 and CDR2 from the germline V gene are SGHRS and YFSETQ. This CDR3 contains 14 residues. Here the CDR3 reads CASSLSSGKETQYF. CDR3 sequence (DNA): TGCGCCAGCAGCTTGTCGAGCGGGAAGGAGACCCAGTACTTC. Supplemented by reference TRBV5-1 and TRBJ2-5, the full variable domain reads KAGVTQTPRYLIKTRGQQVTLSCSPISGHRSVSWYQQTPGQGLQFLFEYFSETQRNKGNFPGRFSGRQFSNSRSEMNVSTLELGDSALYLCASSLSSGKETQYFGPGTRLLVL.

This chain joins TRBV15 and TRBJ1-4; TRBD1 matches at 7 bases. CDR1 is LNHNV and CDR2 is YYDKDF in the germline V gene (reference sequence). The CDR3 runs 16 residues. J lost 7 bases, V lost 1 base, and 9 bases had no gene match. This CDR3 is CATSRGLSGGGEKLFF. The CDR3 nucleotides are TGTGCCACCAGCAGAGGGTTGTCAGGGGGTGGTGAAAAACTGTTTTTT.

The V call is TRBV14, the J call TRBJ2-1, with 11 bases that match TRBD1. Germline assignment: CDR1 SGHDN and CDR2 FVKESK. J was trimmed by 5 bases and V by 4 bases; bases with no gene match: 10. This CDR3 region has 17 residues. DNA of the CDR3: TGTGCCAGCAGCCTCAATTCCGGGACAGGGGGTAACAATGAGCAGTTCTTC. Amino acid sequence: CASSLNSGTGGNNEQFF.

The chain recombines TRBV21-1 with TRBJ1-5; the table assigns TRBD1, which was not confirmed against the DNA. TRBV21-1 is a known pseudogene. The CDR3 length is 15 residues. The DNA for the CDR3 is TGTGCCAGCCGAGAGACAGGTCAAAGCAATCAGCCCCAGCATTTT. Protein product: CASRETGQSNQPQHF.

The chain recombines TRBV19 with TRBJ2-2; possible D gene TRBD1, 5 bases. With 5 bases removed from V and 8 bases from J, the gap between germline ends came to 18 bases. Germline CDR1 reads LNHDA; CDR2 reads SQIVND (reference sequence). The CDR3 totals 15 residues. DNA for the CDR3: TGTGCCAGTAGTTCCACAGCAGGGTATCGTGGGGAGCTGTTTTTT. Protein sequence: CASSSTAGYRGELFF.

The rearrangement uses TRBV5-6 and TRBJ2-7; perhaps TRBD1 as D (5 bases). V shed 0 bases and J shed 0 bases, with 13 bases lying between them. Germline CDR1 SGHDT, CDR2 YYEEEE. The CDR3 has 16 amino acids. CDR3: CASSLGQRIISYEQYF. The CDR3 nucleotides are TGTGCCAGCAGCTTGGGACAGAGAATTATCTCCTACGAGCAGTACTTC.

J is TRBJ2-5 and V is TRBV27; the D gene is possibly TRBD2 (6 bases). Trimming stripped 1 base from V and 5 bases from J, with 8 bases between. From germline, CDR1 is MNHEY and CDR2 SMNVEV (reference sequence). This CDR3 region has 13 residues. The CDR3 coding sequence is TGTGCCAGCAGTTTATTCCGGGGGGAGACCCAGTACTTC. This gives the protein CASSLFRGETQYF.

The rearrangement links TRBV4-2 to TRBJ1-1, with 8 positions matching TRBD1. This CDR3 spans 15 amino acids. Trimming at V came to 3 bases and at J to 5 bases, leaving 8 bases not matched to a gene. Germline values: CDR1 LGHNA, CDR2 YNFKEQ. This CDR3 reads CASSHVPGQVTEAFF. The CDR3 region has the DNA TGTGCCAGCAGCCACGTACCGGGACAGGTGACTGAAGCTTTCTTT.

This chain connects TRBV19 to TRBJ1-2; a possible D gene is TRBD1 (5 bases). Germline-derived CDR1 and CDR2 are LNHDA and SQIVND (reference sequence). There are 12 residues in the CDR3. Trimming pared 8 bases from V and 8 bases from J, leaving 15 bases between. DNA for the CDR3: TGTGCCAGTCGCCGGGGGACCGGCGGCTACACCTTC. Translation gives CASRRGTGGYTF.

The CDR3 region has the DNA TGTGCCAGCAGCCCCGCCGCGGGTCGCACCGGGGAGCTGTTTTTT. This gives the protein CASSPAAGRTGELFF. The V call is TRBV11-2, the J call TRBJ2-2; tentative D call: TRBD2 (5 bases). The CDR3 loop spans 15 amino acids. The V and J ends lost 5 bases and 4 bases respectively, with 14 bases between them. Germline V lookup: CDR1 SGHAT, CDR2 FQNNGV.

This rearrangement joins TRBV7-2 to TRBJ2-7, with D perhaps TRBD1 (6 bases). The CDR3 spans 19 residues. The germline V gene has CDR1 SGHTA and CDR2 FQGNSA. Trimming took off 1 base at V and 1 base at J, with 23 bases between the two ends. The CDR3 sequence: CASSLDGDNYYEDSYEQYF. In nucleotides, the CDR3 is TGTGCCAGCAGCTTAGACGGGGACAACTATTATGAGGATTCCTACGAGCAGTACTTC.

The CDR3 bases are TGTGCCAGCAGCCGGTCCGGGACAGATTTCCGTAGCAATCAGCCCCAGCATTTT. Protein product: CASSRSGTDFRSNQPQHF. The chain uses TRBV5-8 and TRBJ1-5, with 7 bases aligning to TRBD1. There are 18 residues in the CDR3. Germline V CDR1 and CDR2: SGHTS, YDEGEE. The V gene end was trimmed by 4 bases and the J gene end by 0 bases; junction bases not matched to a gene: 13.

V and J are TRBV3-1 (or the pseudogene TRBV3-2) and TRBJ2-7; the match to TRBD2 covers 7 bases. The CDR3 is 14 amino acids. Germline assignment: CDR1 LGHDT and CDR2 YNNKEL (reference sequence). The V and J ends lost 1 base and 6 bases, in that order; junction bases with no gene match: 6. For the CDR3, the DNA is TGTGCCAGCAGCCAAGCGGGGGGTTCGGGCGAGCAGTACTTC. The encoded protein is CASSQAGGSGEQYF.

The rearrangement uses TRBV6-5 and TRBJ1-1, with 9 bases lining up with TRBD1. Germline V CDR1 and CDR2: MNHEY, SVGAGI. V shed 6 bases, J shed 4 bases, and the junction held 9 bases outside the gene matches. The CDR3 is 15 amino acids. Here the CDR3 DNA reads TGTGCCAGCAGGAAGACAGGGGGGGACTTCACTGAAGCTTTCTTT. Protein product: CASRKTGGDFTEAFF.

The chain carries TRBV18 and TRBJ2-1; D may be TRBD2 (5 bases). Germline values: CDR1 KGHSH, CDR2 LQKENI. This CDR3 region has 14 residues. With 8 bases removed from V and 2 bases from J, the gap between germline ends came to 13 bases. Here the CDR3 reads CASLDGVAYNEQFF. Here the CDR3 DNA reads TGTGCCAGCCTCGACGGGGTGGCCTACAATGAGCAGTTCTTC.

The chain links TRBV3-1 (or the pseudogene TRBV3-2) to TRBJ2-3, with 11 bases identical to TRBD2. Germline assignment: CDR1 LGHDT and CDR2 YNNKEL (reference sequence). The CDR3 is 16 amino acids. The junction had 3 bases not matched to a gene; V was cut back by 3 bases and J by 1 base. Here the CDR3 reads CASSHLGLAGTDTQYF. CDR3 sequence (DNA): TGTGCCAGCAGCCACCTGGGACTAGCGGGCACAGATACGCAGTATTTT.

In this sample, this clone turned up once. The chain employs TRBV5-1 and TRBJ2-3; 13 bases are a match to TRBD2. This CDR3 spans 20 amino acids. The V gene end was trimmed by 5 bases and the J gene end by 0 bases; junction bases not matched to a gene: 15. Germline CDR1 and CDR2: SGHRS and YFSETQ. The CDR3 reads CASSSGLAGVPPASTDTQYF. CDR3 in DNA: TGCGCCAGCAGTTCTGGACTAGCGGGGGTACCGCCCGCTAGCACAGATACGCAGTATTTT.

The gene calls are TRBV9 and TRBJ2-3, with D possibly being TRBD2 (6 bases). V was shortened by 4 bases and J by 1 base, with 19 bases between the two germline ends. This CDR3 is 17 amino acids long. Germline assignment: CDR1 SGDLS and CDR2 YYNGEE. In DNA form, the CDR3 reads TGTGCCAGCAGCCCCCAGGGCTGGCGCGGGGGCACAGATACGCAGTATTTT. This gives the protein CASSPQGWRGGTDTQYF. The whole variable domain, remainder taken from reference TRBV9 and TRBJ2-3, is DSGVTQTPKHLITATGQRVTLRCSPRSGDLSVYWYQQSLDQGLQFLIQYYNGEERAKGNILERFSAQQFPDLHSELNLSSLELGDSALYFCASSPQGWRGGTDTQYFGPGTRLTVL.

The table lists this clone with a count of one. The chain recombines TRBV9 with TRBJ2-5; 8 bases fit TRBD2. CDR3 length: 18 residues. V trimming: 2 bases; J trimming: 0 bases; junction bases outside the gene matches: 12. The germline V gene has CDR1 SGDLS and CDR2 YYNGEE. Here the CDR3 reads CASSVVASGYRDQETQYF. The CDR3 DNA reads TGTGCCAGCAGCGTCGTAGCTAGCGGGTACAGGGACCAAGAGACCCAGTACTTC. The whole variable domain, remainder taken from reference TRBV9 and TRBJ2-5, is DSGVTQTPKHLITATGQRVTLRCSPRSGDLSVYWYQQSLDQGLQFLIQYYNGEERAKGNILERFSAQQFPDLHSELNLSSLELGDSALYFCASSVVASGYRDQETQYFGPGTRLLVL.

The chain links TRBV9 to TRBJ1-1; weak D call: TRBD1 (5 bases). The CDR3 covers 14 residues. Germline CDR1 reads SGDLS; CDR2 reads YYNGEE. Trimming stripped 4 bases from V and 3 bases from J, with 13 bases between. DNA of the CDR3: TGTGCCAGCAGCCCATCCCAGACAGACACTGAAGCTTTCTTT. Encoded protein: CASSPSQTDTEAFF.

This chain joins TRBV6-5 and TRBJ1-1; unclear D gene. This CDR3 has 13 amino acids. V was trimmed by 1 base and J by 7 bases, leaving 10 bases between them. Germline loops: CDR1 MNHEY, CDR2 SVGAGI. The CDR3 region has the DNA TGTGCCAGCAGTTACTTCCGACAAGTTGAAGCTTTCTTT. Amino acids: CASSYFRQVEAFF.

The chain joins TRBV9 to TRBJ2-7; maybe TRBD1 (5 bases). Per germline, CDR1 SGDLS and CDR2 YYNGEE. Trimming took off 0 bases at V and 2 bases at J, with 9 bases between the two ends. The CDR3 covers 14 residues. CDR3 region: CASSVGGHTYEQYF. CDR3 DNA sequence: TGTGCCAGCAGCGTAGGTGGACACACCTACGAGCAGTACTTC.

This CDR3 is CASSFGQTTTDTQYF. The CDR3 coding sequence is TGTGCCAGCAGTTTCGGACAGACAACCACAGATACGCAGTATTTT. The rearrangement joins TRBV27 to TRBJ2-3; tentative D call: TRBD1 (6 bases). Germline loops: CDR1 MNHEY, CDR2 SMNVEV (reference sequence). The CDR3 contains 15 residues. V lost 3 bases and J lost 2, with 12 bases in between.

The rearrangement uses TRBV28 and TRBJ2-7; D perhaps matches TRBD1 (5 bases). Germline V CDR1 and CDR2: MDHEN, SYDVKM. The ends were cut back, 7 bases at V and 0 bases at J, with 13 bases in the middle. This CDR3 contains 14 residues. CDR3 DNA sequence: TGTGCCAGCACCCGCCAGGGTATCTCCTACGAGCAGTACTTC. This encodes CASTRQGISYEQYF.

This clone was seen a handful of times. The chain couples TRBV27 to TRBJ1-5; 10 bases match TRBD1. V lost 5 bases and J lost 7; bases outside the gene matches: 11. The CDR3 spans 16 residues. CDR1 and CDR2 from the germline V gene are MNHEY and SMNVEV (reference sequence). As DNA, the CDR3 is TGTGCCAGCAGTCCCGGACCTGACAGGGGGCCGCAGCCCCAGCATTTT. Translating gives CASSPGPDRGPQPQHF.

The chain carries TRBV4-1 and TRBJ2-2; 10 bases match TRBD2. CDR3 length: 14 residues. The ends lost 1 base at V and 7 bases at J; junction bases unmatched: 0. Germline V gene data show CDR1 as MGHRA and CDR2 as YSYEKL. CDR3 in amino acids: CASSQGTSGGELFF. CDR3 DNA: TGCGCCAGCAGCCAAGGGACTAGCGGCGGGGAGCTGTTTTTT.